These T cell receptor beta chains were read from a single sample in a study of T cell repertoires in cytomegalovirus infection. Their target antigens are unknown. MiXCR, run by TCRdb on the reads, gives a single entry per CDR3 protein. The table lists 700,000 to 900,000 distinct CDR3 sequences, roughly 29% of them singletons. The source material was cultured CD8+ T cells from PBMCs, sampled from culture after CMV antigen stimulation. These receptors were taken from a human donor in good health (CMV status not recorded). Some clones in this sample may be carry-over from other donors' samples. CDR3s include the opening cysteine and the closing phenylalanine or tryptophan.

j_call: TRBJ2-1
v_call: TRBV9
cdr3_aa: CASSPSGGLAGVNEQFF

j_call: TRBJ2-5
v_call: TRBV12-3/TRBV12-4
cdr3_aa: CASSLSRPTQYF

j_call: TRBJ1-5
v_call: TRBV7-6
cdr3_aa: CASSLKDGSNQPQHF

j_call: TRBJ1-5
v_call: TRBV4-2
cdr3_aa: CASSQLRQGNQPQHF

j_call: TRBJ1-1
v_call: TRBV6-5
cdr3_aa: CASSYTRDTEAFF

j_call: TRBJ1-2
v_call: TRBV12-3/TRBV12-4
cdr3_aa: CASSPSGLDGYTF

j_call: TRBJ1-2
v_call: TRBV6-1
cdr3_aa: CASRGWTGIYGYTF

j_call: TRBJ2-3
v_call: TRBV9
cdr3_aa: CASSAGGQITDTQYF

j_call: TRBJ2-1
v_call: TRBV6-1
cdr3_aa: CASRQGNNEQFF

j_call: TRBJ1-2
v_call: TRBV12-3/TRBV12-4
cdr3_aa: CASTGHREYGYTF

j_call: TRBJ2-7
v_call: TRBV25-1
cdr3_aa: CASSESLRDEQYF

j_call: TRBJ1-1
v_call: TRBV19
cdr3_aa: CASSPRTSSTEAFF

j_call: TRBJ2-1
v_call: TRBV7-3
cdr3_aa: CASRLTSGGLSSYNEQFF

j_call: TRBJ2-6
v_call: TRBV5-6
cdr3_aa: CASSFGWSSGANVLTF

j_call: TRBJ2-5
v_call: TRBV15
cdr3_aa: CATSAGAAGPYQETQYF

j_call: TRBJ2-5
v_call: TRBV7-6
cdr3_aa: CASSFRRGREETQYF

j_call: TRBJ2-7
v_call: TRBV4-2
cdr3_aa: CASSQGGGPTYEQYF

j_call: TRBJ2-2
v_call: TRBV7-6
cdr3_aa: CASSRDRLAGELFF

j_call: TRBJ1-4
v_call: TRBV7-6
cdr3_aa: CASSLEAATNEKLFF

j_call: TRBJ2-5
v_call: TRBV27
cdr3_aa: CASSPRAGRTQYF

j_call: TRBJ2-5
v_call: TRBV2
cdr3_aa: CASSEQGQHLQETQYF

j_call: TRBJ2-7
v_call: TRBV7-6
cdr3_aa: CASSLGGGVYEQYF

j_call: TRBJ2-7
v_call: TRBV2
cdr3_aa: CASGQGFHEQYF

j_call: TRBJ2-3
v_call: TRBV6-4
cdr3_aa: CASSDSNPSGVADTQYF

j_call: TRBJ1-2
v_call: TRBV4-2
cdr3_aa: CASSQDTAGRVVLNYGYTF

j_call: TRBJ2-1
v_call: TRBV28
cdr3_aa: CANRAGGPWNEQFF

j_call: TRBJ2-5
v_call: TRBV5-4
cdr3_aa: CASSQQGKQETQYF

j_call: TRBJ1-5
v_call: TRBV19
cdr3_aa: CASSIPNRGWGQPQHF

j_call: TRBJ2-3
v_call: TRBV12-3/TRBV12-4
cdr3_aa: CASSRPGSGGATDTQYF

j_call: TRBJ2-5
v_call: TRBV5-4
cdr3_aa: CASSFRGQGEETQYF

j_call: TRBJ1-2
v_call: TRBV4-2
cdr3_aa: CASSQDIDRASGYTF

j_call: TRBJ2-5
v_call: TRBV2
cdr3_aa: CASRGERETQYF

j_call: TRBJ2-2
v_call: TRBV27
cdr3_aa: CASRPGQTTGELFF

j_call: TRBJ2-2
v_call: TRBV5-4
cdr3_aa: CASSLGLSNTGELFF

j_call: TRBJ1-1
v_call: TRBV29-1
cdr3_aa: CSAPRGAEAFF

j_call: TRBJ2-2
v_call: TRBV20-1
cdr3_aa: CSAPDRNTGELFF

j_call: TRBJ2-3
v_call: TRBV7-9
cdr3_aa: CASKASLQPTDTQYF